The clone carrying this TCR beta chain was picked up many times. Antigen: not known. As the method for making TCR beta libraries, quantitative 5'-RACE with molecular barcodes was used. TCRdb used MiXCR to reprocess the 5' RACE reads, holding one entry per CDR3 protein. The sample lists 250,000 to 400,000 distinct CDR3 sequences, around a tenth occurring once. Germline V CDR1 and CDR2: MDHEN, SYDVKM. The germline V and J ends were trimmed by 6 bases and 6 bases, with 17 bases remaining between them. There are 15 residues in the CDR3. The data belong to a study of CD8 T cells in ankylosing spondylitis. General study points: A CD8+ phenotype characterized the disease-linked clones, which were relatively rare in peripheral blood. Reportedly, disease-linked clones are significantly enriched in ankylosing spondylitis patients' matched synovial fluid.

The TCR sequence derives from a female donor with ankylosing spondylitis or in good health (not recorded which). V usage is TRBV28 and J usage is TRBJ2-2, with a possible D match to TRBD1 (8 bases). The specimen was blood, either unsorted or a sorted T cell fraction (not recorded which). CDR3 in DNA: TGTGCCAGCAGGCGGGGGACAGGAGTATCCGGGGAGCTGTTTTTT. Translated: CASRRGTGVSGELFF.